This is a list of T cell receptor beta chains from one sample in a study of T cells expressing NK-cell markers. For each CDR3 protein, TCRdb gives one entry from its re-call of the 5' RACE reads, without DNA. This sample's clone table lists about half a million distinct CDR3 sequences. Sample: blood T cells: a sorted CD56 or NKG2C T cell subset, CD4+ or CD8+ T cells, or bulk PBMC T cells (not recorded which). The receptors were gathered from a woman in her 50s in good health. CDR3s include the opening cysteine and the closing phenylalanine or tryptophan.

v_call,j_call,cdr3_aa
TRBV6-2/TRBV6-3,TRBJ2-7,CASTYTAGQEDYEQYF
TRBV12-3/TRBV12-4,TRBJ2-5,CASSFRTGVVGETQYF
TRBV7-9,TRBJ2-4,CASSLVGQGNIQYF
TRBV27,TRBJ2-7,CASSLLSGSSSEQYF
TRBV4-1,TRBJ1-1,CASSPYSLTWDTEAFF
TRBV3-1,TRBJ2-5,CASSQRTRRDEETQYF
TRBV6-5,TRBJ2-3,CASSPRRQGGQREGPDTQYF
TRBV29-1,TRBJ1-2,CSALDREGYTF
TRBV11-2,TRBJ1-2,CASSSSRGPSYGYTF
TRBV27,TRBJ2-3,CASKFAIGGVTDTQYF
TRBV27,TRBJ2-2,CASALGQKTGELFF
TRBV12-3/TRBV12-4,TRBJ2-2,CASSSDRGQGELFF
TRBV2,TRBJ1-4,CASSVRAMGEKLFF
TRBV12-3/TRBV12-4,TRBJ2-2,CASIAGAGDTGELFF
TRBV12-3/TRBV12-4,TRBJ2-1,CASSLRRREPYNEQFF
TRBV28,TRBJ2-1,CASKASYSYNEQFF
TRBV9,TRBJ1-3,CASSVRGDASGNTIYF
TRBV5-4,TRBJ1-1,CASSYRGYTEAFF
TRBV19,TRBJ2-5,CASRNFAAGETQYF
TRBV15,TRBJ2-7,CATRDGRALYEQYF
TRBV6-5,TRBJ2-6,CASSYRSTGANVLTF
TRBV3-1,TRBJ2-1,CASSLPRFRGVDNEQFF
TRBV29-1,TRBJ1-2,CSVGSSNYGYTF
TRBV5-1,TRBJ2-2,CASSLGTSLTGELFF
TRBV29-1,TRBJ2-2,CSALEGAATGELFF
TRBV24-1,TRBJ2-5,CATSDFSAEETQYF
TRBV7-2,TRBJ2-7,CACSSGFAYEQYF
TRBV12-3/TRBV12-4,TRBJ1-1,CASRTTGGYWGEAFF
TRBV19,TRBJ1-1,CATGIGQGASAFF
TRBV5-1,TRBJ2-5,CASGPAQETQYF
TRBV12-3/TRBV12-4,TRBJ2-7,CASSLGGLMRLAEDPYEQYF
TRBV12-5,TRBJ2-5,CASGLSGLGGETQYF
TRBV5-1,TRBJ1-1,CASKDYTEAFF
TRBV3-1,TRBJ2-1,CASIKLAGVGEQFF
TRBV14,TRBJ2-7,CASSQGLVSYEQYF
TRBV20-1,TRBJ1-2,CSASKRGGIYGYTF
TRBV14,TRBJ1-2,CASSVRGPDGYTF
TRBV6-1,TRBJ2-7,CASNPQGAVVHEQYF
TRBV18,TRBJ2-3,CASSLTSGTGGDTQYF
TRBV4-1,TRBJ2-1,CASSPLAGGPWGNEQFF
TRBV12-3/TRBV12-4,TRBJ1-5,CASRLTEGSAQPQHF
TRBV7-9,TRBJ1-1,CASSLLQGGTEAFF
TRBV12-3/TRBV12-4,TRBJ2-1,CASMGAENNEQFF
TRBV2,TRBJ2-6,CASSVDGPGANVLTF
TRBV19,TRBJ2-1,CASKLLGGSSYNEQFF
TRBV11-2,TRBJ2-7,CASSGPRNEQYF
TRBV18,TRBJ1-1,CASSPIQENTEAFF
TRBV20-1,TRBJ1-1,CSARDPSPRPNTEAFF
TRBV24-1,TRBJ1-4,CATSDSGPTENEKLFF